This TCR beta chain emerged from a study of cytomegalovirus exposure and HLA in healthy donors. The PCR employed 60 Vbeta primers together with 13 Jbeta primers. TCRdb keeps only in-frame clones here, not all; method: immunoSEQ multiplex PCR. In the table there are roughly 120,000 clones, approximately 80% of which are singletons. Unmatched junction bases numbered 6, after V lost 10 bases and J lost 3 bases. This CDR3 has 13 residues. Germline CDR1 MNHNS, CDR2 SASEGT. Sequencing was done on a sample of PBMCs. The J gene is TRBJ1-1, the V gene TRBV6-1; 9 bases agree with TRBD1. This TCR was sampled from a woman between 18 and 30 years old in good health and CMV-seronegative. The CDR3 region is CATRTGVDTEAFF. In DNA form, the CDR3 reads TGTGCCACCAGGACAGGGGTGGACACTGAAGCTTTCTTT.